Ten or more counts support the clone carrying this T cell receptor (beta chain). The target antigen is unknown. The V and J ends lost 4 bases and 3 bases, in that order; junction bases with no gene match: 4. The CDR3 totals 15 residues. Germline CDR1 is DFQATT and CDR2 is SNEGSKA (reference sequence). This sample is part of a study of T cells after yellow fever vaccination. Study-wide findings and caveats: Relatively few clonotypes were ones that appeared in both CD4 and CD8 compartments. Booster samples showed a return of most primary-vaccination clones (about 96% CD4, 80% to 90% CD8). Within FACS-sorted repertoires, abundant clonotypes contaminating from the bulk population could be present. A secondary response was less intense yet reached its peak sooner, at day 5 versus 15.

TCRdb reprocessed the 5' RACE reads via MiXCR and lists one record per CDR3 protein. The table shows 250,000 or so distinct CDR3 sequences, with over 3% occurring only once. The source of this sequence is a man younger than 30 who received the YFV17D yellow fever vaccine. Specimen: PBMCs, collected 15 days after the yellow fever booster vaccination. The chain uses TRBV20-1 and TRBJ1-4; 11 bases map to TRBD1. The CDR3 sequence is CSATGDRGSNEKLFF. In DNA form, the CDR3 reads TGCAGTGCTACTGGGGACAGGGGGTCTAATGAAAAACTGTTTTTT.